This paragraph reports one T cell receptor beta chain. The record originates from a study of blood T cell repertoires in COVID-19. Some clones are missing from TCRdb's copy, which holds only in-frame ones; the method was immunoSEQ multiplex PCR. The top ten clones hold 2.9% of a sample with roughly 220,000 clones, approximately 81% of them seen once. The ends lost 3 bases at V and 4 bases at J; junction bases unmatched: 11. The CDR3 covers 17 residues. Sequencing was carried out using peripheral blood. The TCR originated in a man between 50 and 59 years old who had recovered from COVID-19. The rearrangement joins TRBV23-1 to TRBJ2-3, with 9 positions matching TRBD2. TRBV23-1 is sorted into the ORF group, with uncertain function. The CDR3 here is CASSHPRLAGAPDTQYF. DNA of the CDR3: TGCGCCAGCAGTCATCCCAGGTTAGCGGGAGCTCCAGATACGCAGTATTTT.